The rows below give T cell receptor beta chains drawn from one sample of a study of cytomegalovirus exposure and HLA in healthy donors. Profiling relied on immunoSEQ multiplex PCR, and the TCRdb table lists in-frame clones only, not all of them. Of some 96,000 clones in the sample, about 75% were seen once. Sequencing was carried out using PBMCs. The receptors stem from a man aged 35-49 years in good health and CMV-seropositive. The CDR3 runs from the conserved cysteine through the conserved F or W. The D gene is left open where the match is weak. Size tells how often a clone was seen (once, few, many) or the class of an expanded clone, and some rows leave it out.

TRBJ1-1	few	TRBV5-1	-	TGCGCCAGCAGCTTGGAGGGCGGACTGAGGAACACTGAAGCTTTCTTT	CASSLEGGLRNTEAFF
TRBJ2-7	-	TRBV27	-	TGTGCCAGCACCCGGCCAGGCAGTCACGAGCAGTACTTC	CASTRPGSHEQYF
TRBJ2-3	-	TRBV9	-	TGTGCCAGCAGCGTGTCTAGCGGCACAGATACGCAGTATTTT	CASSVSSGTDTQYF
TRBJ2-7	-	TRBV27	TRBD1	TGTGCCAGCAGTTTATCAGGCCAGGGGGTATTCTACGAGCAGTACTTC	CASSLSGQGVFYEQYF
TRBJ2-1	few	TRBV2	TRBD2	TGTGCCAGCAGTGCCCCGCTAGCGGGAGGTGAGCAGTTCTTC	CASSAPLAGGEQFF
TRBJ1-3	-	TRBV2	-	TGTGCCAGCACCCCTGGGGGGGCAGCCTCTGGAAACACCATATATTTT	CASTPGGAASGNTIYF
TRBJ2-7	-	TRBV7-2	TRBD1	TGTGCCAGCAGCTTATACAGGGGGTCCTACGAGCAGTACTTC	CASSLYRGSYEQYF
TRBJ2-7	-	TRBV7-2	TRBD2	TGTGCCAGCAGCCCGCGGGGGGGTTGGGACGAGCAGTACTTC	CASSPRGGWDEQYF
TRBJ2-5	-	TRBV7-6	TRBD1	TGTGCCAGCAGCTTGTTGGGACAGGATATTCAGACCCAGTACTTC	CASSLLGQDIQTQYF
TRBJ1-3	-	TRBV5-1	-	TGCGCCAGCACAGGAGCGGCGAGCTCTGGAAACACCATATATTTT	CASTGAASSGNTIYF
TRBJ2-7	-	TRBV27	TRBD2	TGTGCCAGCAGTGAGAGGGCTAGCGGGACCAGCTCCTACGAGCAGTACTTC	CASSERASGTSSYEQYF
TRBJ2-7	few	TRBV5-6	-	TGTGCCAGCAGCTTGGCGTCTTCGGTCTACGAGCAGTACTTC	CASSLASSVYEQYF
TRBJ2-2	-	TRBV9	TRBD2	TGTGCCAGCAGCGTAGTTAGCGGGGGGGCCTCCGGGGAGCTGCTTTTT	CASSVVSGGASGELLF
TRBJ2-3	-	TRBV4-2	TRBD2	TGTGCCAGCAGCCAAGATCTGACTAGCGGGGCAGATACGCAGTATTTT	CASSQDLTSGADTQYF